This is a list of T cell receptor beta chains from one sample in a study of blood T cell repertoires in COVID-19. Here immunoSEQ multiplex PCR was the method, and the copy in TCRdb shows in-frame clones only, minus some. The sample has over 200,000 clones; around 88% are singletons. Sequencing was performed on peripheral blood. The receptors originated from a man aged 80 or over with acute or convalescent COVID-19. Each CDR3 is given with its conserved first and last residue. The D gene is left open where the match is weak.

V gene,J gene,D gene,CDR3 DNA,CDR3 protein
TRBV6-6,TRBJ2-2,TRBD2,TGTGCCAGCAGTCCCCTAGCGGGGGGCTCGAACACCGGGGAGCTGTTTTTT,CASSPLAGGSNTGELFF
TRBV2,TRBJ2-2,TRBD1,TGTGCCAGCAGTGAAAAAGGGCAGGGGGCCGGGGAGCTGTTTTTT,CASSEKGQGAGELFF
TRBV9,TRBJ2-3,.,TGTGCCAGCAGCGGTCTAGCAGGGGGCACAGATACGCAGTATTTT,CASSGLAGGTDTQYF
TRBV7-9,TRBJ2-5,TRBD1,TGTGCCAGCAGCGCTCAAACAGGGGTGAAAGAGACCCAGTACTTC,CASSAQTGVKETQYF
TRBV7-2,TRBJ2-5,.,TGTGCCAGCAGCTTAGGTCGGGGACAAGAGACCCAGTACTTC,CASSLGRGQETQYF
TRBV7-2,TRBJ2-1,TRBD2,TGTGCCAGCAGCTGGGCACTAGCGGGAGGACCCAATGAGCAGTTCTTC,CASSWALAGGPNEQFF
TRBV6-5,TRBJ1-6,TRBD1,TGTGCCAGCGGGGACAGTTCCTATAATTCACCCCTCCACTTT,CASGDSSYNSPLHF
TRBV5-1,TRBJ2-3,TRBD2,TGCGCCAGCAGCTTCGAGGGGACTATCTCAGATACGCAGTATTTT,CASSFEGTISDTQYF
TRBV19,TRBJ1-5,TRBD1,TGTGCCAGTAGTTCATCCGGGACAGTTCTCCAACACGATCAGCCCCAGCATTTT,CASSSSGTVLQHDQPQHF
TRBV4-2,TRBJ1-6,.,TGTGCCAGCAGCCAAGATTACGGAGGTCGGCTCCACTTT,CASSQDYGGRLHF